This TCR beta chain came from a study of cytomegalovirus exposure and HLA in healthy donors. At the level of the study: A prior study identified 117 million unique TCR beta sequences from some 200 million T cells.

PCR primers comprised 60 Vbeta and 13 Jbeta primers. This table comes from immunoSEQ multiplex PCR, and its TCRdb copy is limited to in-frame clones, with some not included. This table holds 60,000 or so clones, over 75% found once. CDR1 is SEHNR, CDR2 FQNEAQ, per germline (reference sequence). With 0 bases clipped from V and 2 bases from J, the junction kept 4 bases outside the gene matches. The CDR3 spans 16 residues. Study-level points and caveats: HLA allele associations emerged for some 16,000 TCR beta sequences in a later analysis, at 0.05 false discovery rate. Later on, an analysis found that several of the most significant clusters appeared to be linked to common viral pathogens, which included parvovirus B19. A later analysis reportedly identified an Asian-associated ancestry cluster as carrying fewer N-insertions than the roughly 600-donor mean.

As for this clone: Its cognate antigen is unknown.

This receptor was obtained from a female donor in good health and CMV-seronegative. Source material: PBMCs. The chain employs TRBV7-9 and TRBJ2-7; 10 bases align to TRBD2. The CDR3 DNA reads TGTGCCAGCAGCTTAGCGGCCCTAGCGGGGGCCTACGAGCAGTACTTC. Amino acids: CASSLAALAGAYEQYF.